This is a list of T cell receptor beta chains from one sample in a study of OX40 agonist ivuxolimab in advanced cancers. Libraries were prepared by immunoSEQ multiplex PCR; TCRdb keeps only in-frame clonotypes and omits some of them. The table lists about 79,000 clones, 70% to 85% of them singletons. This sample comprised CD4+ or CD8+ T cells sorted from blood, obtained in a trial of the OX40 agonist ivuxolimab. Receptors originate from an adult with an advanced solid tumor such as melanoma, head and neck, liver or kidney cancer. CDR3s include the opening cysteine and the closing phenylalanine or tryptophan.

>TRBJ1-5|TRBV7-8
CASSLEPRNSPSNQPQHF
>NA|TRBV28
CASSLRPRSYEQYF
>TRBJ2-1|TRBV7-2
CASSPSAESYNEQFF
>TRBJ2-1|TRBV27
CASTSGSSYNEQFF
>TRBJ2-5|TRBV7-2
CASSFGAGGAAETQYF
>TRBJ2-1|TRBV11-3
CASSLGGGLADLEEQFF
>NA|TRBV5-1
CASSLGTSEKYEQYF
>TRBJ2-2|TRBV5-5
CASSLALLGRAGELFF
>TRBJ2-5|TRBV15
CATSKGPGVGETQYF
>TRBJ2-1|TRBV15
CATSRAVSREQFF
>TRBJ1-2|TRBV5-1
CASSPVGGADYGYTF
>TRBJ2-2|TRBV10-3
CAISPRGANTGELFF
>TRBJ2-1|TRBV9
CASSDLGVEQFF
>TRBJ2-1|TRBV11-2
CASSSGAGYGEQFF
>TRBJ2-1|TRBV29-1
CSLSRGGGGEQFF